The source of this T cell receptor (beta chain) is a study of tissue T cells after allogeneic stem cell transplantation (dated by TCRdb to between 2021 and 2024). Background on the whole study: TCR beta repertoires were profiled across many tissues obtained from research autopsies of patients with and without GVHD, as well as in mouse models of GVHD. The human arm was conducted as a prospective observational study, and neither blinding nor randomization was performed. Broader findings and caveats from the paper: Blood and spleen T cells captured only a limited portion of the TCR repertoire detected in tissues, in both patients and mice. The study did not determine which tissue TCRs were alloreactive or antigen-specific, and some clones might have been persisting host cells. Few T cell clones were found to be shared across patients, but shared repertoire signatures across patients were revealed in a tissue-specific fashion by motif-based clustering. Within patients, how anatomically similar the tissues were was a key factor in shaping TCR repertoire composition, regardless of disease or transplant status. The patient cohort was small and varied clinically, and sampling depth was recognized as a limitation.

Libraries were prepared through the immunoSEQ multiplex PCR assay. Adaptive Biotechnologies performed the TCRbeta CDR3 sequencing at survey depth and reported CDR3 sequences, V/J genes, productive frequency and template counts. Amplification of TCR beta CDR3 regions started from genomic DNA instead of RNA. The original methods were these. Pairwise repertoire overlap between tissues was quantified with Jensen-Shannon divergence, where 1 means complete divergence and 0 identical. Tissues were clustered by single-linkage agglomerative hierarchical clustering of pairwise JSD values and displayed as dendrograms. GLIPH2 was run on all patient samples with simulation_depth 1000, kmer_min_depth 3 and cdr3_length_cutoff 8, and groups with more than two unique CDR3s were retained. A standardized tissue-overlap score was calculated by extrapolating Jaccard GLIPH-group overlap across patients to a standard repertoire size of 1000 clones. To look at how diversity was associated with clinical or experimental variables, linear mixed-effect models were used, with tissue treated as a fixed effect and individual treated as a random effect. TCRdb's version of the immuneACCESS table is confined to in-frame rearrangements and falls short of the full clone set. An unresolved V gene accounts for under half of the shortfall where checked; the remainder is of unknown origin. The V and J calls and clone size were taken over from that table, and D and trimming were inferred from the DNA. The sample table records some 1,500 clones; under 60% of these occur just once. The leading ten clones occupy 36% of the sample.

To note about this clone: This clone's antigen is unknown. Here, both gene names and germline sequences come from the mouse. The CDR3 end is not reached by the read, which stops 1 residue before it; the germline J gene fills it in.

V and J are truncated by 4 bases and 3 bases respectively, leaving an intervening sequence of 0 bases. Spanning cysteine to phenylalanine, the CDR3 consists of 10 amino acids. The DNA has 27 bases, all within the CDR3, and is read from base 1. Sequences KGHPV (CDR1) and FQNQEV (CDR2) are obtained from the germline V gene (reference sequence). What the time point label conveys for this sample: mouse harvest day 14 after allogeneic transplant. Mouse grafts consisting of 10^7 T-cell-depleted bone marrow cells combined with 10^6 splenic CD5+ T cells were administered by tail vein injection. A major MHC-mismatch B6 (H2b) into BALB/c (H2d) model was used to model mouse GVHD, and tissues were profiled at day 7 or 14. Mouse tissues and retro-orbital blood were harvested on day 7 or 14 post-transplant using separate sterile tools per animal; livers were flushed beforehand. Before genomic DNA isolation with the DNeasy Blood & Tissue Kit, mouse tissues were minced with razor blades in buffered saline.

In this chain, TRBV26 is recombined with TRBJ1-1; the D segment cannot be called with confidence. Material for sequencing was liver tissue. The sequence came from a female BALB/c mouse given C57BL/6 T cells with graft-versus-host disease after an allogeneic hematopoietic cell transplant. The CDR3 sequence is CASSHTEVFF. The CDR3 DNA, read in part, is TGTGCCAGCAGTCACACAGAAGTCTTC. When the CDR3 is completed using the reference TRBV26 and TRBJ1-1 genes on either side, the full variable domain is NSKVIQTPRYLVKGQGQKAKMRCIPEKGHPVVFWYQQNKNNEFKFLINFQNQEVLQQIDMTEKRFSAECPSNSPCSLEIQSSEAGDSALYLCASSHTEVFFGKGTRLTVV.